The source of this TCR beta chain is a study of tumor-infiltrating lymphocytes in primary liver carcinoma. The V and J ends lost 0 bases and 2 bases, in that order; junction bases with no gene match: 11. Germline assignment: CDR1 MNHEY and CDR2 SVGAGI. The CDR3 covers 18 residues. Study-wide results and caveats: The proportion of top clones found throughout all five tumor regions was only about 7-24%. With p = 0.039, the top-250-clone fraction in tumors significantly exceeded that in blood.

It was from roughly 20-30 mg of unsorted bulk tissue that RNA and DNA were co-extracted. Five distinct regions per tumor were sampled. The sample holds many counts of this clonotype. What it binds is not known. Starting material of 500 ng total RNA yielded TCR beta cDNA via a constant-region primer. Investigators got TCR beta libraries out of three nested multiplex PCR rounds, done with slightly modified ARM-PCR. In the first two PCR rounds, TRBV1-TRBV30 forward primers were paired with a C-beta reverse primer, and each round lasted nine to ten cycles. TCRdb reanalysed the multiplex PCR reads using MiXCR and keeps one entry per CDR3 protein. There are approximately 120,000 distinct CDR3 sequences in the sample; around 60% occur only once, and 7.5% to 9% lies in the top ten.

This TCR was recovered from a woman aged 60 to 75 with primary liver carcinoma and hepatitis B virus infection. The chain couples TRBV6-5 to TRBJ2-3; TRBD2 matches 7 bases. The sequencing input was liver tumor tissue from sampling region 3. Stated subset: tumor region T3, left-lateral pole. The CDR3 DNA reads as TGTGCCAGCAGTTACTCCTATCCCGGGACTACTACCACAGATACGCAGTATTTT. Encoded protein: CASSYSYPGTTTTDTQYF.